The clone carrying this TCR beta chain was observed many times. Via MiXCR, TCRdb re-called the 5' RACE reads, giving one row per CDR3 protein. The sample has about 67,000 distinct CDR3 sequences, roughly 11% seen once. Germline V gene lookup returns CDR1 GTSNPN and CDR2 SVGIG (reference sequence). The CDR3 is 13 amino acids. The record originates from a study of early T cells in non-severe SARS-CoV-2 infection. Material for sequencing was whole blood. The J gene is TRBJ2-1, the V gene TRBV30; 8 nucleotides match TRBD1. The receptor's source is an adult who was a healthcare worker with PCR-confirmed SARS-CoV-2 infection or an uninfected control (not recorded which). CDR3 nucleotides: TGTGCTACCCTTGGGGCAGGGGGCCGTCAGCAGTTCTTC. It is translated as CATLGAGGRQQFF.